This TCR beta chain was identified during a study of cytomegalovirus exposure and HLA in healthy donors. The CDR3 is made up of 19 amino acids. V lost 7 bases, J lost 0 bases, and 19 bases stayed unmatched. CDR1 and CDR2 (germline): MDHEN, SYDVKM. General study points: Further analysis was carried out later, and it showed several of the most significant clusters appearing linked to common viral pathogens.

On this clone: Antigen specificity is unknown.

Both 60 Vbeta primers and 13 Jbeta primers went into the PCR. The repertoire was sequenced with immunoSEQ multiplex PCR; TCRdb's copy has only in-frame clones and lacks some. The data show under 150,000 clones, with about 80% seen just once and approximately 1% held by the top ten. This chain connects TRBV28 to TRBJ2-3; TRBD2 matches 7 bases. This TCR derives from a human donor in good health. Specimen: PBMCs. For the CDR3, the DNA is TGTGCCAGCACCCCGGCCAGCCTCAACCAGGGACTAAGCACAGATACGCAGTATTTT. Its translation is CASTPASLNQGLSTDTQYF.